The 14 T cell receptor beta chains below were found in one sample sequenced in a study of identical twins. TCRdb independently ran MiXCR on the 5' RACE reads; one entry per CDR3 protein. Among 420,000 or so distinct CDR3 sequences listed, about 18% were seen once. Sequenced material: naive T cells sorted from blood. These receptors came from a man between 45 and 60 years old in good health.

This clonotype was recorded a few times. The chain joins TRBV7-9 to TRBJ2-3; the match to TRBD1 covers 7 bases. CDR3 length: 15 amino acids. The germline CDR1 and CDR2 sequences are SEHNR and FQNEAQ (reference sequence). V dropped 6 bases and J dropped 2; count of bases not matched to a gene: 8. The CDR3 loop is CASSFRQGITDTQYF. The CDR3 DNA reads TGTGCCAGCAGTTTCCGACAGGGAATCACAGATACGCAGTATTTT.

This chain connects TRBV7-2 to TRBJ2-3; possibly TRBD2 for D (5 bases). The germline V gene encodes CDR1 SGHTA and CDR2 FQGNSA. The germline V and J ends were trimmed by 2 bases and 0 bases, with 15 bases remaining between them. This CDR3 has 17 residues. CDR3 nucleotide sequence: TGTGCCAGCAGCTTAATATTGGAGCGGTCTAGCACAGATACGCAGTATTTT. Translated: CASSLILERSSTDTQYF.

This clonotype was seen only a few times. The chain recombines TRBV27 with TRBJ1-2; D unclear. V lost 5 bases, J lost 1 base, and 11 bases lay in between. The CDR3 extends over 14 amino acids. Looked up from germline, CDR1 is MNHEY and CDR2 is SMNVEV (reference sequence). CDR3 nucleotides: TGTGCCAGCAGTCCGCGACCTATTAACTATGGCTACACCTTC. Protein: CASSPRPINYGYTF.

V is TRBV6-1 and J is TRBJ2-7, with D possibly matching TRBD2 (7 bases). With 6 bases removed from V and 4 bases from J, the gap between germline ends came to 16 bases. Germline V gene lookup returns CDR1 MNHNS and CDR2 SASEGT. The CDR3 length is 14 residues. CDR3 DNA: TGTGCCAGCAGCCCTAACGGGGGGCCTTACGAGCAGTACTTC. Its translation: CASSPNGGPYEQYF.

CDR3 in DNA: TGTGCCAGCAGCGTAGCGCCGGGCCGGGGGACCCAGTACTTC. Its protein is CASSVAPGRGTQYF. The J gene is TRBJ2-5, the V gene TRBV9, with a possible D match to TRBD2 (5 bases). The CDR3 contains 14 residues. The V and J ends lost 0 bases and 7 bases respectively, with 13 bases between them. Germline values: CDR1 SGDLS, CDR2 YYNGEE. Based on the CDR3 plus reference TRBV9 and TRBJ2-5, the full variable domain is DSGVTQTPKHLITATGQRVTLRCSPRSGDLSVYWYQQSLDQGLQFLIQYYNGEERAKGNILERFSAQQFPDLHSELNLSSLELGDSALYFCASSVAPGRGTQYFGPGTRLLVL.

There are many counts of this clonotype. This sequence joins TRBV4-1 and TRBJ2-1, with TRBD2 as a possible D gene (5 bases). The CDR3 contains 17 residues. Germline V gene data show CDR1 as MGHRA and CDR2 as YSYEKL. The V gene lost 0 bases and the J gene lost 4 bases, with 16 bases spanning the gap. CDR3 sequence reads: CASSQEGNPREYNEQFF. CDR3 nucleotide sequence: TGCGCCAGCAGCCAAGAAGGGAACCCAAGGGAGTACAATGAGCAGTTCTTC.

The chain links TRBV16 to TRBJ2-7; D gene ambiguous. This CDR3 spans 14 amino acids. Per germline, CDR1 KGHSY and CDR2 FQNENV. The V and J ends lost 2 bases and 3 bases respectively, with 11 bases between them. The CDR3 is CASSQELIGYEQYF. In DNA form, the CDR3 reads TGTGCCAGCAGCCAAGAATTAATTGGCTACGAGCAGTACTTC.

A few counts support this clonotype. V usage is TRBV18 and J usage is TRBJ1-1; TRBD1 matches at 8 bases. The ends lost 3 bases at V and 9 bases at J; junction bases unmatched: 3. Germline V gene sequence: CDR1 KGHSH, CDR2 LQKENI. The CDR3 spans 12 residues. The CDR3 is CASSPGQGQAFF. The CDR3 DNA reads TGTGCCAGCTCACCCGGACAGGGCCAAGCTTTCTTT.

This clonotype was picked up a small number of times. The V gene is TRBV7-9, the J gene TRBJ2-7; D is possibly TRBD1 or TRBD2 (5 bases each). CDR3 length: 14 residues. The germline gives CDR1 SEHNR, CDR2 FQNEAQ (reference sequence). V lost 5 bases, J lost 0 bases, and 11 bases lay in between. In DNA, the CDR3 is TGTGCCAGCAGCAGCCGAGGGGTCTCCTACGAGCAGTACTTC. This codes for CASSSRGVSYEQYF.

To note about this clonotype: The junction and the germline gene differ at one end; a read error may be behind it. The chain employs TRBV12-3 or TRBV12-4 and TRBJ2-5; the match to TRBD1 covers 9 bases. The CDR3 runs 16 residues. The CDR3 protein is CASSLGSTGGQKTQYF. CDR3 nucleotides: TGTGCCAGCAGTTTAGGGTCCACAGGGGGCCAAAAGACCCAGTACTTC.

This clonotype was seen a handful of times. The chain uses TRBV6-5 and TRBJ1-2; weak D call: TRBD1 (5 bases). Trimming pared 7 bases from V and 7 bases from J, leaving 10 bases between. Germline V gene sequence: CDR1 MNHEY, CDR2 SVGAGI. This CDR3 is 11 amino acids long. The CDR3 here is CASMGGLGYTF. Written as DNA, the CDR3 is TGTGCCAGCATGGGGGGTCTTGGCTACACCTTC.

This clonotype was found a few times. This rearrangement joins TRBV12-3 or TRBV12-4 to TRBJ1-5; 8 bases match TRBD1. This CDR3 is built from 16 residues. V gave up 4 bases and J gave up 2 bases; unmatched junction bases: 7. In DNA, the CDR3 is TGTGCCAGCAGTTATAACAGGGGGTCAGGCAATCAGCCCCAGCATTTT. It encodes CASSYNRGSGNQPQHF.

The chain has TRBV20-1 and TRBJ2-5; D is tentatively TRBD1 or TRBD2 (7 bases each). Germline V gene data show CDR1 as DFQATT and CDR2 as SNEGSKA (reference sequence). The CDR3 has 17 residues. V was trimmed by 5 bases and J by 2 bases, leaving 24 bases between them. Written as DNA, the CDR3 is TGCAGTGCTTTGGCGGGGGCCGGGACAGCGTATCAAGAGACCCAGTACTTC. This translates into CSALAGAGTAYQETQYF.

At least ten counts were recorded for this clonotype. This CDR3 is CASSLVVDRGAYEQYF. In nucleotides, the CDR3 is TGTGCCAGCAGCTTAGTAGTAGACAGGGGGGCCTACGAGCAGTACTTC. V usage is TRBV11-2 and J usage is TRBJ2-7, with 9 bases aligning to TRBD1. The length of the CDR3 is 16 residues. Germline CDR1 SGHAT, CDR2 FQNNGV. Trimming removed 1 base from V and 2 bases from J; junction bases left unmatched: 6.